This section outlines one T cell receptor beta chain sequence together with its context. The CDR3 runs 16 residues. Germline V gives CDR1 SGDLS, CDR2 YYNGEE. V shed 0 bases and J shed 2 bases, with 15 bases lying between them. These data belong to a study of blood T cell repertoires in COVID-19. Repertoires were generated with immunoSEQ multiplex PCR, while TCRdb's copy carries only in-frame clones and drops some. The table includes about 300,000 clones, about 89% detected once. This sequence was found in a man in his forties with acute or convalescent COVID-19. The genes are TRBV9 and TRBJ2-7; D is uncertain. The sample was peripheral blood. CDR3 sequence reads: CASSVAGSVRTYEQYF. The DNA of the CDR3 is TGTGCCAGCAGCGTAGCTGGTTCCGTCAGGACCTACGAGCAGTACTTC.